This TCR beta chain was captured by sequencing in a study of cytomegalovirus exposure and HLA in healthy donors. Overall study findings and caveats: V segments that were indistinguishable, TRBV6-2 and TRBV6-3 among them, were omitted from analysis.

The CDR3 has 18 residues. V was shortened by 1 base and J by 6 bases, with 22 bases between the two germline ends. Germline CDR1 and CDR2: SGHVS and FNYEAQ. About this clone: Its antigen is currently unknown.

PCR employed 60 Vbeta and 13 Jbeta primers. TCRdb's table, derived via immunoSEQ multiplex PCR, lists solely in-frame clones and lacks some. Here the sample spans some 81,000 clones, around 70% being singletons. The source of this sequence is a woman aged 40 to 55 in good health and CMV-seropositive. V is TRBV7-6 and J is TRBJ2-4, with D maybe TRBD2 (6 bases). The sequenced sample consisted of PBMCs. The CDR3, as DNA: TGTGCCAGCAGCTTAGACGGGGGTTCTACGAAGATGGGAAACATTCAGTACTTC. It specifies CASSLDGGSTKMGNIQYF.